Listed below are T cell receptor beta chains from one sample, sequenced in a study of cytomegalovirus exposure and HLA in healthy donors. Sequencing was performed with immunoSEQ multiplex PCR; in TCRdb, only in-frame clones are kept and a portion is missing. The data contain 100,000 to 120,000 clones, 65% to 85% of them singletons. The sample taken for sequencing was PBMCs. Source of these receptors: a young man in good health and CMV-seropositive. CDR3s include the opening cysteine and the closing phenylalanine or tryptophan. Fields, in order: V gene, D gene, J gene, CDR3 DNA, CDR3 protein. D genes are given only for firm matches.

V: TRBV20-1
D: -
J: TRBJ2-7
DNA: TGCAGTGCTACAGACCACTACGAGCAGTACTTC
CDR3: CSATDHYEQYF

V: TRBV30
D: TRBD1
J: TRBJ2-7
DNA: TGTGCCTGGAGTCCGGGACAGGGGCGCCTCTCCTACGAGCAGTACTTC
CDR3: CAWSPGQGRLSYEQYF

V: TRBV2
D: TRBD2
J: TRBJ2-7
DNA: TGTGCCAGCTCCCTAGCGGGGGGGCCTTACGAGCAGTACTTC
CDR3: CASSLAGGPYEQYF

V: TRBV7-8
D: TRBD1
J: TRBJ1-1
DNA: TGTGCCAGCAGCTCCGGGACAGGGGGCATCGGTACCGCTGAAGCTTTCTTT
CDR3: CASSSGTGGIGTAEAFF

V: TRBV7-9
D: -
J: TRBJ1-1
DNA: TGTGCCAGCAGCTCCGGGACATTCATGAACACTGAAGCTTTCTTT
CDR3: CASSSGTFMNTEAFF

V: TRBV30
D: TRBD1
J: TRBJ2-2
DNA: TGTGCCTGGAGTAGCCGGACAGGGGGGACCGGGGAGCTGTTTTTT
CDR3: CAWSSRTGGTGELFF

V: TRBV25-1
D: TRBD1
J: TRBJ2-1
DNA: TGTGCCAGCAGCGTGACCGGGACAGCCTACAATGAGCAGTTCTTC
CDR3: CASSVTGTAYNEQFF

V: TRBV10-2
D: TRBD2
J: TRBJ2-3
DNA: TGCGCCAGCAGTCTAACTAGCGGGGGGACACAAGATACGCAGTATTTT
CDR3: CASSLTSGGTQDTQYF

V: TRBV7-2
D: TRBD2
J: TRBJ2-3
DNA: TGTGCCAGCAGCCTGACTAGCACTAGCACAGATACGCAGTATTTT
CDR3: CASSLTSTSTDTQYF

V: TRBV19
D: -
J: TRBJ2-5
DNA: TGTGCCAGTAGTACCGGGGAAGAGACCCAGTACTTC
CDR3: CASSTGEETQYF

V: TRBV19
D: -
J: TRBJ1-2
DNA: TGTGCCAGTAGTACCCGGACAGTCGTGGGGGGCTACACCTTC
CDR3: CASSTRTVVGGYTF

V: TRBV9
D: TRBD1
J: TRBJ1-2
DNA: TGTGCCAGCAGCGTAGGGCCCCGGACAGGGGATGGCTACACCTTC
CDR3: CASSVGPRTGDGYTF

V: TRBV6-6
D: -
J: TRBJ2-2
DNA: TGTGCCAGCAGCAAAGCCGAGGGCGTTAACACCGGGGAGCTGTTTTTT
CDR3: CASSKAEGVNTGELFF

V: TRBV7-9
D: TRBD1
J: TRBJ1-2
DNA: TGTGCCAGCAGCTTATCGACAGGGGGGAAAGGTGGCTACACCTTC
CDR3: CASSLSTGGKGGYTF